This T cell receptor beta chain was profiled in a study of blood T cell repertoires in COVID-19 (TCRdb year 2020). Background on the whole study: Collaborator samples came from the United States, Italy and Spain and covered acute and convalescent phases of COVID-19. HLA class I and class II types, where available, came from metadata supplied by the sample provider rather than from assay-based typing. A de-identified subject ID, COVID-19 status, age in years and sex were almost always included in the sample metadata. The dataset comprised deeply sampled blood TCRbeta repertoires from subjects exposed to, actively infected with, or recovered from COVID-19. The material from the prospective study consisted of cDNA or gDNA derived from T cells, B-cell-depleted T cells, or PBMCs. The repertoires were released in a freely available public database intended as a resource for research on the immune response to SARS-CoV-2. The samples were drawn from the first 160 participants of the ongoing ImmuneRACE study and from roughly 1,300 subjects provided by 6 global collaborators. Summary of the overall study and its limitations: How much clinical and demographic metadata was included differed by source and by participant, and the metadata was provided uncurated.

Whole blood was collected in K2EDTA tubes by collaborating institutions according to the institutions' own protocols. Collaborator samples were shipped for TCRbeta analysis as frozen whole blood, isolated PBMCs, or DNA extracted from either sample type. TCRbeta CDR3 regions were amplified from genomic DNA using the immunoSEQ Assay, a bias-controlled multiplex PCR. The source study handled its data this way. The number of nucleated cells in each sample was estimated from the amplification of reference gene primers within the assay. To quantify the absolute abundance of each unique TCRbeta CDR3 rearrangement, sequence reads were collapsed and filtered. For each sample, productive Simpson clonality was calculated as the square root of Simpson's diversity index over productive rearrangements. TCRdb retrieved this table from immuneACCESS and kept in-frame rearrangements only. Not all clones are present; in checked studies, unresolved V genes account for under half, and no reason is known for the remainder. V, J and clone size reflect that table, while D and trimming were determined from the DNA. Counted in this sample were about 300,000 clones; approximately 86% of them appeared once. The ten largest make up 1% to 1.5% of the sample.

For CDR1 and CDR2, the germline V gene (reference sequence) lists SGHAT and FQDESV. Here V drops 1 base and J drops 0 bases, and the junction holds 5 bases not matched to any gene. The CDR3 goes from the cysteine to the phenylalanine over 16 residues. Only the CDR3 part of the read is kept: 48 bases, read in frame from the first base. Notes on this clone: Its antigen remains unidentified. No quality values exist for individual bases; no much larger clone is one base distant.

This chain joins TRBV11-1 to TRBJ1-1; TRBD1 matches 7 bases in the middle. This receptor was taken from a man aged 70 or older with acute or convalescent COVID-19. Input material: peripheral blood. The CDR3 sequence is CASSLGQGIMNTEAFF. The sequenced DNA is TGTGCCAGCAGCTTAGGACAGGGAATCATGAACACTGAAGCTTTCTTT. Extended through the reference TRBV11-1 and TRBJ1-1 proteins, this CDR3 yields the full variable domain: EAEVAQSPRYKITEKSQAVAFWCDPISGHATLYWYRQILGQGPELLVQFQDESVVDDSQLPKDRFSAERLKGVDSTLKIQPAELGDSAMYLCASSLGQGIMNTEAFFGQGTRLTVV.